This paragraph reports one T cell receptor beta chain. The target antigen is unknown. The data were obtained in a study of T cell repertoires in cytomegalovirus infection. Study-level information: Evidence of both CMV infection and a matching HLA type came from public TCR beta signatures.

Germline CDR1 and CDR2: SGDLS and YYNGEE. V lost 0 bases to trimming and J lost 1 base, with 13 bases between them. This CDR3 has 17 amino acids. Study-wide points: HLA-C-restricted, CMV-specific TCR beta clonotypes were dominant ex vivo.

Using its own MiXCR run on the reads, TCRdb lists one record per CDR3 protein. This table has 40,000 to 60,000 distinct CDR3 sequences, 20% to 25% appearing once. Sequenced material: CD8+ T cells from cultured PBMCs, taken from culture after CMV antigen stimulation. The chain recombines TRBV9 with TRBJ1-4, with D possibly being TRBD1 (6 bases). The sequence derives from a human donor in good health (CMV status not recorded). Some clones in this sample may be carry-over from other donors' samples. The CDR3 nucleotides read TGTGCCAGCAGCGTAGAAGGGGGTCGGGGAACTAATGAAAAACTGTTTTTT. Encoded protein: CASSVEGGRGTNEKLFF.